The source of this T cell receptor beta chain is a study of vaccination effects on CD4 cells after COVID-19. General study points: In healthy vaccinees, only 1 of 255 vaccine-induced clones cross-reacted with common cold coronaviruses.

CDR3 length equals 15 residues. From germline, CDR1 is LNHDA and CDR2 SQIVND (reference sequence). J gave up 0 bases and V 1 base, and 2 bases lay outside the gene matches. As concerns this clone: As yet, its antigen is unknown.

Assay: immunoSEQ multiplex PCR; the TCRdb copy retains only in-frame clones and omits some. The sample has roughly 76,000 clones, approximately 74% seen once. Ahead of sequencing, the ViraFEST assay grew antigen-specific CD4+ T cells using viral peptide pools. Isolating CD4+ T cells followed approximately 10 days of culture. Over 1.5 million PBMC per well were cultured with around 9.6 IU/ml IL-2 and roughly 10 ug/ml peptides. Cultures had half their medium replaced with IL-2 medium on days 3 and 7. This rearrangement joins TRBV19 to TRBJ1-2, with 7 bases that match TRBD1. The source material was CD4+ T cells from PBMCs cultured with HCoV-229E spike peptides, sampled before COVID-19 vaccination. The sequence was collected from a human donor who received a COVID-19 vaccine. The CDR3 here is CASSIGTGPNYGYTF. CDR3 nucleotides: TGTGCCAGTAGTATAGGGACAGGCCCTAACTATGGCTACACCTTC.